This TCR beta chain was profiled in a study of blood T cell repertoires in COVID-19. Germline lookup yields CDR1 LGHNA and CDR2 YSLEER. With 3 bases removed from V and 5 bases from J, the gap between germline ends came to 14 bases. This CDR3 region has 14 residues. Data came from immunoSEQ multiplex PCR; TCRdb stores just in-frame clones and leaves some out. There are hundreds of thousands of clones in the sample; roughly 91% occur only once, and roughly a tenth lies in the top ten. The rearrangement uses TRBV4-3 and TRBJ2-7, with D possibly being TRBD1 (6 bases). This receptor was obtained from a woman younger than 45 who had recovered from COVID-19. Sequencing was carried out using PBMCs or T cells enriched from blood (not recorded which). DNA of the CDR3: TGCGCCAGCAGCCAGGCTGACAGGATCCACGAGCAGTACTTC. Protein product: CASSQADRIHEQYF.